The 27 T cell receptor beta chains in this list originate from one sample, sequenced in a study of blood T cell repertoires in COVID-19. Data came from immunoSEQ multiplex PCR; TCRdb stores just in-frame clones and leaves some out. The sample consists of roughly 410,000 clones, around 91% of them appearing once. The sequencing sample was made of peripheral blood. The origin of the receptors is a woman aged 40 to 50 with COVID-19, enrolled during active disease.

This chain joins TRBV30 and TRBJ1-5, with TRBD1 matching 9 bases. Germline V gene data show CDR1 as GTSNPN and CDR2 as SVGIG (reference sequence). After removal of 5 bases from V and 4 bases from J, the junction contained 15 bases not matched to a gene. The CDR3 has 17 amino acids. CDR3 protein: CAWAPGQGLLGNQPQHF. The CDR3 DNA follows: TGTGCCTGGGCGCCGGGACAGGGTTTATTAGGGAATCAGCCCCAGCATTTT.

The chain couples TRBV2 to TRBJ2-7; 7 positions match TRBD2. V lost 2 bases, J lost 10 bases, and 2 bases stayed unmatched. There are 11 residues in the CDR3. Germline CDR1 and CDR2: SNHLY and FYNNEI. The CDR3 reads CASSETSVQYF. The CDR3 DNA sequence: TGTGCCAGCAGTGAAACTAGCGTCCAGTACTTC.

The chain has TRBV7-2 and TRBJ1-1; no clear D. Germline CDR1 reads SGHTA; CDR2 reads FQGNSA. This CDR3 has 11 residues. V was shortened by 1 base and J by 11 bases, with 8 bases between the two germline ends. CDR3 sequence reads: CASSLDFRAFF. CDR3 DNA sequence: TGTGCCAGCAGCTTAGACTTCCGGGCTTTCTTT.

V is TRBV27 and J is TRBJ1-3; D uncertain. The CDR3 covers 14 residues. Germline values: CDR1 MNHEY, CDR2 SMNVEV (reference sequence). The ends were cut back, 4 bases at V and 1 base at J, with 8 bases in the middle. The CDR3 is CASSSGVSGNTIYF. CDR3 bases: TGTGCCAGCAGTTCCGGGGTATCTGGAAACACCATATATTTT.

This clone occurred once. V gene TRBV7-6 combines with J gene TRBJ2-3, with 14 bases that match TRBD2. The CDR3 consists of 17 residues. The germline V gene encodes CDR1 SGHVS and CDR2 FNYEAQ. The trim removed 2 bases at V and 1 base at J, leaving 2 bases unmatched. The CDR3 coding sequence is TGTGCCAGCAGCTTATGGACTAGCGGGGGGCGCACAGATACGCAGTATTTT. Its translation is CASSLWTSGGRTDTQYF.

V and J are TRBV7-3 and TRBJ2-3, with D tentatively TRBD1 (6 bases). V was pared by 3 bases and J by 2 bases, with 18 bases between. The CDR3 has 17 amino acids. In germline, CDR1 is SGHTA, CDR2 FQGTGA. The CDR3 nucleotides are TGTGCCAGCAGCTTGGGTGCCCTCGGACAGCCCACAGATACGCAGTATTTT. Its translation is CASSLGALGQPTDTQYF. Drawing the rest from reference TRBV7-3 and TRBJ2-3, the complete variable domain is GAGVSQTPSNKVTEKGKYVELRCDPISGHTALYWYRQSLGQGPEFLIYFQGTGAADDSGLPNDRFFAVRPEGSVSTLKIQRTERGDSAVYLCASSLGALGQPTDTQYFGPGTRLTVL.

V gene TRBV20-1 combines with J gene TRBJ2-5; D is uncertain. Germline CDR1 is DFQATT and CDR2 is SNEGSKA (reference sequence). This CDR3 contains 13 residues. V shed 3 bases and J shed 5 bases, with 13 bases lying between them. CDR3 sequence (DNA): TGCAGTGCTAGTGTCATGGTCGGGGAGACCCAGTACTTC. It is translated as CSASVMVGETQYF.

V usage is TRBV5-1 and J usage is TRBJ2-5; 9 nucleotides agree with TRBD1. The germline V gene has CDR1 SGHRS and CDR2 YFSETQ. The length of the CDR3 is 14 residues. V was pared by 4 bases and J by 3 bases, with 4 bases of the junction left unmatched. The CDR3 loop is CASSPWTGEETQYF. CDR3 bases: TGCGCCAGCAGCCCGTGGACAGGGGAAGAGACCCAGTACTTC. The variable domain in full, completed from reference TRBV5-1 and TRBJ2-5, reads KAGVTQTPRYLIKTRGQQVTLSCSPISGHRSVSWYQQTPGQGLQFLFEYFSETQRNKGNFPGRFSGRQFSNSRSEMNVSTLELGDSALYLCASSPWTGEETQYFGPGTRLLVL.

This clone was seen a few times. V usage is TRBV11-2 and J usage is TRBJ1-2; D possibly corresponds to TRBD1 (6 bases). CDR1 is SGHAT, CDR2 FQNNGV, per germline. CDR3 length: 15 residues. V lost 5 bases to trimming and J lost 5 bases, with 18 bases between them. In DNA form, the CDR3 reads TGTGCCAGCAGCCCCGGGACATCGAACCCTTATGGCTACACCTTC. Translation gives CASSPGTSNPYGYTF.

V is TRBV4-2 and J is TRBJ1-2; TRBD1 matches 10 bases. V dropped 5 bases and J dropped 5; count of bases not matched to a gene: 5. CDR3 length equals 14 residues. Germline V gene lookup returns CDR1 LGHNA and CDR2 YNFKEQ. The CDR3 here is CASSKDRGDYGYTF. CDR3 nucleotide sequence: TGTGCCAGCAGCAAGGACAGGGGGGATTATGGCTACACCTTC.

The chain combines TRBV15 with TRBJ1-1; TRBD1 matches at 10 bases. V was clipped by 3 bases and J by 9 bases; unmatched bases: 10. This CDR3 is built from 15 residues. Looked up from germline, CDR1 is LNHNV and CDR2 is YYDKDF (reference sequence). As DNA, the CDR3 is TGTGCCACCAGCAGGGGGGACAGGGGAAGTCAAAAAGCTTTCTTT. This translates into CATSRGDRGSQKAFF.

The genes are TRBV7-6 and TRBJ2-2; 12 bases are a match to TRBD2. From germline, CDR1 is SGHVS and CDR2 FNYEAQ. The CDR3 has 15 residues. Trimming took 5 bases from V and 11 from J; bases not matched to a gene: 9. CDR3 coding DNA: TGTGCCAGCAGCCCCCGGACTAGCGGGACCAGAGAGCTGTTTTTT. This translates into CASSPRTSGTRELFF.

This sequence joins TRBV19 and TRBJ1-1; D ambiguous. This CDR3 region has 13 residues. Per the germline V gene, CDR1 is LNHDA and CDR2 is SQIVND (reference sequence). Trimming took off 8 bases at V and 3 bases at J, with 13 bases between the two ends. CDR3 DNA sequence: TGTGCCAGTTCCCCCCCGACACACACTGAAGCTTTCTTT. Its translation is CASSPPTHTEAFF.

This rearrangement joins TRBV27 to TRBJ2-1; 12 bases are a match to TRBD2. Germline V gives CDR1 MNHEY, CDR2 SMNVEV (reference sequence). The CDR3 is made up of 18 amino acids. J lost 2 bases, V lost 5 bases, and 10 bases had no gene match. This CDR3 is CASSPRTSGVKAYNEQFF. Written as DNA, the CDR3 is TGTGCCAGCAGTCCACGGACTAGCGGGGTAAAGGCCTACAATGAGCAGTTCTTC.

The V and J genes are TRBV7-9 and TRBJ2-7; 12 positions agree with TRBD2. The CDR3 sequence is 17 residues long. The trim removed 4 bases at V and 1 base at J, leaving 8 bases unmatched. CDR1 and CDR2 (germline): SEHNR, FQNEAQ (reference sequence). The CDR3 DNA is TGTGCCAGCAGCTCGCTTCTAGCGGGAGGGCCGTCCTACGAGCAGTACTTC. Protein sequence: CASSSLLAGGPSYEQYF.

On this clone: Other DNA sequences of this sample code for an identical CDR3. The chain links TRBV28 to TRBJ1-2; 9 bases are a match to TRBD1. With V trimmed by 6 bases and J by 5 bases, 4 bases remained unmatched. The CDR3 has 13 residues. CDR1 is MDHEN, CDR2 SYDVKM, per germline. CDR3 sequence: CASRTGGGYGYTF. CDR3 DNA: TGTGCCAGCAGGACAGGGGGTGGGTATGGCTACACCTTC.

The chain uses TRBV30 and TRBJ1-1, with a possible D match to TRBD1 (6 bases). The V gene's germline CDR1 is GTSNPN and CDR2 SVGIG (reference sequence). CDR3 length: 16 amino acids. V shed 2 bases and J shed 4 bases, with 20 bases lying between them. The CDR3 DNA reads as TGTGCCTGGAGTCGGTGGGGAGGGGGTAATTCCACTGAAGCTTTCTTT. It encodes CAWSRWGGGNSTEAFF.

This chain connects TRBV27 to TRBJ1-1; 7 nucleotides align to TRBD1. Looked up from germline, CDR1 is MNHEY and CDR2 is SMNVEV (reference sequence). This CDR3 is built from 12 residues. J was trimmed by 8 bases and V by 1 base; bases with no gene match: 1. In nucleotides, the CDR3 is TGTGCCAGCAGTTTATGGGGACAGGAAGCTTTCTTT. It codes for CASSLWGQEAFF.

The rearrangement joins TRBV15 to TRBJ1-6, with 7 bases aligning to TRBD1. Losses at the gene ends were 0 bases for V and 10 bases for J; bases not matched to a gene: 6. The CDR3 runs 15 residues. Germline V gives CDR1 LNHNV, CDR2 YYDKDF (reference sequence). CDR3 in amino acids: CATSRDKGAGSPLHF. The CDR3 DNA reads TGTGCCACCAGCAGAGATAAGGGGGCCGGCTCACCCCTCCACTTT.

The rearrangement links TRBV4-3 to TRBJ1-2; 10 bases agree with TRBD1. This CDR3 region has 18 residues. The J segment lost 4 bases and the V segment lost 5 bases, leaving 16 bases of the junction unmatched. Germline V CDR1 and CDR2: LGHNA, YSLEER. Here the CDR3 reads CASSKDTGQGKKGYGYTF. The CDR3 coding sequence is TGCGCCAGCAGCAAGGACACGGGACAGGGGAAGAAGGGCTATGGCTACACCTTC.

The chain joins TRBV10-3 to TRBJ1-1; tentative D call: TRBD1 (6 bases). V lost 0 bases to trimming and J lost 2 bases, with 10 bases between them. The CDR3 covers 15 residues. The germline V gene has CDR1 ENHRY and CDR2 SYGVKD. In DNA, the CDR3 is TGTGCCATCAGTGAGTCGGGCAGGGGTAACACTGAAGCTTTCTTT. Translating it yields CAISESGRGNTEAFF.

The CDR3 reads CASSFRLLDTQYF. CDR3 in DNA: TGTGCCAGCAGCTTTCGCCTATTAGATACGCAGTATTTT. V and J are TRBV7-9 and TRBJ2-3; D gene ambiguous. Germline V CDR1 and CDR2: SEHNR, FQNEAQ (reference sequence). The CDR3 sequence is 13 residues long. The V gene lost 3 bases and the J gene lost 5 bases, with 9 bases spanning the gap.

The chain joins TRBV7-9 to TRBJ1-1; possibly TRBD1 for D (5 bases). The germline CDR1 and CDR2 sequences are SEHNR and FQNEAQ (reference sequence). The CDR3 sequence is 15 residues long. The ends were cut back, 5 bases at V and 6 bases at J, with 19 bases in the middle. The CDR3 region has the DNA TGTGCCAGCAGCCGTACGCTGGGGCATTTTTCTGAAGCTTTCTTT. Its translation is CASSRTLGHFSEAFF. Variable domain in full (rest from reference TRBV7-9 and TRBJ1-1): DTGVSQNPRHKITKRGQNVTFRCDPISEHNRLYWYRQTLGQGPEFLTYFQNEAQLEKSRLLSDRFSAERPKGSFSTLEIQRTEQGDSAMYLCASSRTLGHFSEAFFGQGTRLTVV.

This chain links TRBV2 with TRBJ2-7, with 9 positions matching TRBD1. V gave up 3 bases and J gave up 4 bases; unmatched junction bases: 4. CDR1 is SNHLY and CDR2 is FYNNEI in the germline V gene. The CDR3 covers 14 residues. The CDR3 bases are TGTGCCAGCAGTGACAAGACAGGGGGGTACGAGCAGTACTTC. Amino acids: CASSDKTGGYEQYF.

The rearrangement links TRBV6-1 to TRBJ1-2; no clear D. The CDR3 runs 16 residues. The germline CDR1 and CDR2 sequences are MNHNS and SASEGT. V was pared by 2 bases and J by 3 bases, with 16 bases between. The CDR3 coding sequence is TGTGCCAGCAGTGAACTCTTGCCCCCTGAGTACTATGGCTACACCTTC. Protein sequence: CASSELLPPEYYGYTF.

V usage is TRBV10-3 and J usage is TRBJ2-7; 12 bases are a match to TRBD1. The CDR3 has 13 residues. Germline CDR1 and CDR2: ENHRY and SYGVKD. With V trimmed by 11 bases and J by 2 bases, 4 bases remained unmatched. DNA of the CDR3: TGTGCCGTCGGGGACAGGGGGCCCTACGAGCAGTACTTC. Translated: CAVGDRGPYEQYF.

This clone occurred once. The J gene is TRBJ1-4, the V gene TRBV2; D uncertain. The CDR3 spans 14 residues. Germline V CDR1 and CDR2: SNHLY, FYNNEI. The germline V and J ends were trimmed by 4 bases and 5 bases, with 11 bases remaining between them. The chain's CDR3 is CASSGREDNEKLFF. The CDR3 nucleotides read TGTGCCAGCAGTGGCCGGGAGGACAATGAAAAACTGTTTTTT.